The present entry profiles one T cell receptor (beta chain) with its context. A single count supports this clone. Its specific antigen is unknown. The input lacks base qualities; no much larger clone sits a single base away. The sample is drawn from a study of T cell responses to AZD1222 COVID-19 vaccine (dated by TCRdb to the early 2020s). As for the study more broadly: AZD1222 recipients whose second dose came at about 4 weeks and those whose second dose came at about 12 weeks were combined into one group, since spike-specific TCR depth and breadth did not differ between the two schedules. Enrollment into the trials was organized by age into subgroups of 18-55, 56-69 and 70-plus years, and those subgroups contained roughly 150, 30 and 60 TCR-sequenced participants, respectively. TCR sequencing covered 233 trial participants: some 210 given two doses of AZD1222 and 26 given two doses of MenACWY control vaccine.

There are 16 amino acids in the CDR3, from cysteine to phenylalanine inclusive. The read is trimmed to its CDR3 DNA, 48 bases read in frame from base 1. CDR1 GTSNPN and CDR2 SVGIG are derived from the germline V gene (reference sequence). Deletion took 0 bases off V and 3 bases off J, with a span of 12 bases between the germline ends. The meaning of the sample's time point label: baseline before first vaccination. The vaccinee samples were drawn from two UK trials, COV001 and COV002, one of which was a single-blind randomized controlled phase 2/3 trial testing AZD1222 (ChAdOx1 nCoV-19) in healthy adults. For TCRbeta chain sequencing, PBMC samples from trial participants were taken at day 0 and at day 28 after the second dose. The CDR3 regions of human TCRbeta chains were analyzed by immunosequencing. On the authors' methods: Repertoire TCRs were checked for matches against a reference library of SARS-CoV-2-specific TCRs that had been generated using the MIRA antigen-specificity platform. Breadth was defined as the fraction of unique TCRs that were SARS-CoV-2-associated. Depth was defined as the fraction of total T cells that were SARS-CoV-2-associated. Each spike-specific TCR was assigned to its reactive spike region and to a CD4 or CD8 class using the MIRA data. Log10-transformed breadth and depth values were compared by one-way ANOVA with Sidak's multiple comparisons tests. TCRdb limited this immuneACCESS table to in-frame rearrangements with V and J called. A share of clones is missing; checked studies link under half to unresolved V genes, and the rest is unexplained. From that table come the V and J calls and clone size; the DNA was used to work out D and trimming. In all, the sample holds some 130,000 clones, and over 75% of those were seen once. Approximately 2.8% of the sample goes to the ten largest clones.

Paper-wide results and their limitations: In the small 56-69-year group, the increase in depth fell short of significance, most likely because of low power. Reportedly, close to half of the unique spike-specific TCRs recognized epitopes lying outside the regions that are mutated in the B.1.351 and B.1.1.7 variants. Because no samples from the day 14 peak response were available, repertoires could be characterized only after the peak T cell response. After two AZD1222 doses, spike-specific TCR breadth and depth were significantly higher than at day 0 and than in MenACWY recipients. Participants were mostly white British and included more females than males, and it was suggested by the authors that clonal diversity may have been underestimated. Only 5 to 7 AZD1222 recipients were SARS-CoV-2 seropositive at baseline, limiting conclusions about previously exposed vaccinees. Vaccine-associated CD4 TCRs spanned the whole spike protein, with dominant responses in regions 160-218 and 743-854.

The clonotype was recovered from an adult in good health. The source material was peripheral blood, sampled on day 0 of AZD1222 vaccination. The receptor chain draws on TRBV30 and TRBJ1-6; TRBD1 is possibly the D segment (6 matching bases). In nucleotide form, the sequence is TGTGCCTGGAGTGTCTTGGACAGTTACTATAATTCACCCCTCCACTTT. It is translated as CAWSVLDSYYNSPLHF.